This TCR beta chain comes out of a study of blood T cell repertoires in COVID-19. The overall study: Acute and convalescent COVID-19 samples came from the United States, Italy and Spain. PBMCs, B-cell-depleted T cells, or T cells were the source of the cDNA or gDNA that made up the material.

Only in-frame clones appear in the TCRdb table, and some are missing; sequencing was by immunoSEQ multiplex PCR. The data contain 20,000 to 30,000 clones, about 89% of them singletons. Germline lookup yields CDR1 SNHLY and CDR2 FYNNEI. The CDR3 extends over 16 amino acids. Unmatched junction bases numbered 15, after V lost 6 bases and J lost 8 bases. V usage is TRBV2 and J usage is TRBJ1-2, with 10 bases that match TRBD1. The origin of this receptor is a man in his fifties or sixties with active COVID-19. Sample: peripheral blood. CDR3 nucleotide sequence: TGTGCCAGCAGGCCTACTACGACAGGGGGCAGGGGAGGCTACACCTTC. This gives the protein CASRPTTTGGRGGYTF.